This TCR beta chain was recovered during a study of blood T cell repertoires in COVID-19. The assay was immunoSEQ multiplex PCR, and TCRdb's table has in-frame clones only and misses some. There are hundreds of thousands of clones in the sample; about 86% occur only once, and around 4.1% lies in the top ten. Germline V lookup: CDR1 KGHSH, CDR2 LQKENI. After removal of 6 bases from V and 5 bases from J, the junction contained 11 bases not matched to a gene. The CDR3 extends over 15 amino acids. Participant-reported clinical history was the basis for cohort assignment. The receptor was derived from a man younger than 45 with acute COVID-19. V and J are TRBV18 and TRBJ2-7, with 9 bases lining up with TRBD1. The sample comprised PBMCs or T cells enriched from blood (not recorded which). The CDR3 is CASSGTGTGSNEQYV. The CDR3 DNA sequence: TGTGCCAGCTCCGGTACCGGGACAGGGTCTAACGAGCAGTACGTC.